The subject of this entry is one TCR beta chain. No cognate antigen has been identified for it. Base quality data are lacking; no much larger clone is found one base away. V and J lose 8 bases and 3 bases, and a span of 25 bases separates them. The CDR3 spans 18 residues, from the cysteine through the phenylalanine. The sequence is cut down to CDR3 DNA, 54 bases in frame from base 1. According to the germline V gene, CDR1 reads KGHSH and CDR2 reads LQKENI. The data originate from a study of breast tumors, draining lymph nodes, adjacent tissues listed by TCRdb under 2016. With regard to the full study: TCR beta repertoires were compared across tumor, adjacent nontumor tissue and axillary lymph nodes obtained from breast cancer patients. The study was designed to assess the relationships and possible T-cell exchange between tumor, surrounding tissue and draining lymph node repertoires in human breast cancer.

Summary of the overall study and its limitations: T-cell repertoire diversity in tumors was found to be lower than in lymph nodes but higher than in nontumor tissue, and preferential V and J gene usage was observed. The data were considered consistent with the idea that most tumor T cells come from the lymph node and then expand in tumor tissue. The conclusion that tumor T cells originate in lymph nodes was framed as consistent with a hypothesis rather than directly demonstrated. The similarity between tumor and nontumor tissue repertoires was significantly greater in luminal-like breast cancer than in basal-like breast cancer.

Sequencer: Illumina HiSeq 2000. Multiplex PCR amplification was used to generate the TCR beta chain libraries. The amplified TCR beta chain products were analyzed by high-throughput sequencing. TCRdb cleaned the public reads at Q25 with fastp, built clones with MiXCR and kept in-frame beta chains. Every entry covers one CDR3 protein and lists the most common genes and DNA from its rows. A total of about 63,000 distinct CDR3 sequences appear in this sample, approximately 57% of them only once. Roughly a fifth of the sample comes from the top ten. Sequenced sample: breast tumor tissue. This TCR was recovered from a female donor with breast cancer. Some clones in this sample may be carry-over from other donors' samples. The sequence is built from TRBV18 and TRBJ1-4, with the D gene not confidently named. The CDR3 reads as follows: CASLSMDPYTGANEKLFF. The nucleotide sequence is TGTGCCAGCCTGTCGATGGACCCGTACACCGGGGCTAATGAAAAACTGTTTTTT.